These 6 T cell receptor beta chains came from one sample sequenced in a study of shared clonotypes between healthy human individuals. Method: immunoSEQ multiplex PCR; TCRdb's copy keeps in-frame clones and lacks some. This sample has some 550,000 clones, with less than 98% found just once. Input material: naive CD4+ T cells sorted from blood. Described subset: CD45RA+ positively selected. Receptors were obtained from a woman aged 25 to 39 in good health.

In this sample, this clone turned up once. The chain combines TRBV28 with TRBJ2-5; unclear D gene. Between the trimmed V and J ends, which lost 3 bases and 11 bases, there was a span of 13 bases. Looked up from germline, CDR1 is MDHEN and CDR2 is SYDVKM. The CDR3 has 12 residues. The CDR3 protein is CASSLLGEKQYF. For the CDR3, the DNA is TGTGCCAGCAGTTTGTTAGGTGAGAAGCAGTACTTC.

The chain couples TRBV5-1 to TRBJ2-7, with D maybe TRBD1 (6 bases). Trimming left V 0 bases short and J 5 bases short, with 15 bases between. Germline CDR1 reads SGHRS; CDR2 reads YFSETQ. The CDR3 has 15 amino acids. The CDR3 loop is CASSLAGQPSHEQYF. CDR3 in DNA: TGCGCCAGCAGCTTGGCCGGACAGCCTAGTCACGAGCAGTACTTC. Supplemented by reference TRBV5-1 and TRBJ2-7, the full variable domain reads KAGVTQTPRYLIKTRGQQVTLSCSPISGHRSVSWYQQTPGQGLQFLFEYFSETQRNKGNFPGRFSGRQFSNSRSEMNVSTLELGDSALYLCASSLAGQPSHEQYFGPGTRLTVT.

This clone was counted once. V is TRBV15 and J is TRBJ2-2, with 11 bases that match TRBD1. Germline CDR1 and CDR2: LNHNV and YYDKDF (reference sequence). CDR3 length: 16 amino acids. J gave up 5 bases and V 2 bases, and 4 bases lay outside the gene matches. The CDR3 nucleotides are TGTGCCACCAGCAGACGCCGGGACAGGGGGACCGGGGAGCTGTTTTTT. Protein sequence: CATSRRRDRGTGELFF.

The V and J genes are TRBV4-1 and TRBJ2-5; 14 bases map to TRBD2. Germline V gene lookup returns CDR1 MGHRA and CDR2 YSYEKL. The CDR3 contains 18 residues. Trimming removed 3 bases from V and 4 bases from J; junction bases left unmatched: 10. In DNA form, the CDR3 reads TGCGCCAGCAGCCAGGGACTAGCGGGGGCCCGAGGAGGAGAGACCCAGTACTTC. Translated, it gives CASSQGLAGARGGETQYF.

The rearrangement uses TRBV4-1 and TRBJ2-1; 8 bases align to TRBD2. Trimming cost V 3 bases and J 7 bases; bases outside gene matches: 8. CDR1 and CDR2 (germline): MGHRA, YSYEKL. The CDR3 extends over 15 amino acids. The DNA of the CDR3 is TGCGCCAGCAGCCAGTTGGTAGCGGGAATGAATGAGCAGTTCTTC. Translated: CASSQLVAGMNEQFF.

The V gene is TRBV19, the J gene TRBJ1-4, with 7 bases fitting TRBD1. Germline V gene lookup returns CDR1 LNHDA and CDR2 SQIVND (reference sequence). The trim removed 6 bases at V and 6 bases at J, leaving 4 bases unmatched. This CDR3 spans 13 amino acids. CDR3 coding DNA: TGTGCCAGTAGGGGGGACAGCGATGAAAAACTGTTTTTT. Translating it yields CASRGDSDEKLFF. The variable domain in full, completed from reference TRBV19 and TRBJ1-4, reads DGGITQSPKYLFRKEGQNVTLSCEQNLNHDAMYWYRQDPGQGLRLIYYSQIVNDFQKGDIAEGYSVSREKKESFPLTVTSAQKNPTAFYLCASRGDSDEKLFFGSGTQLSVL.